This T cell receptor beta chain was sequenced in a study of T-cell reconstitution after alpha-beta-depleted transplantation in children. Study findings and constraints: Approximately two months post-transplant, alpha-beta T cells reportedly originated from several hundred expanded graft clones.

V lost 2 bases to trimming and J lost 11 bases, with 8 bases between them. In germline, CDR1 is MDHEN, CDR2 SYDVKM. This CDR3 has 11 residues. As to this clonotype: Its matching antigen is unknown.

This sample's TCRbeta library carried unique molecular identifier barcodes. In TCRdb, the PCR reads were re-called with MiXCR into one record per CDR3 protein. Here the sample spans 200,000 to 300,000 distinct CDR3 sequences, more than 20% being singletons. The chain uses TRBV28 and TRBJ2-3; D call uncertain. The sequenced sample was PBMCs, obtained before TCRalphabeta/CD19-depleted stem cell transplant. The TCR originated in a girl aged 2-9 years with Fanconi anemia, due to receive a stem cell transplant. CDR3 in DNA: TGTGCCAGCAGTTTAAATGTTAGGCAGTATTTT. This translates into CASSLNVRQYF.